Presented here are 29 T cell receptor beta chains from one specimen sequenced in a study of T cells expressing NK-cell markers. From the 5' RACE reads, TCRdb lists one entry per CDR3 protein and no DNA. The sample table sets out a few hundred thousand distinct CDR3 sequences. The specimen sequenced was blood T cells: a sorted CD56 or NKG2C T cell subset, CD4+ or CD8+ T cells, or bulk PBMC T cells (not recorded which). The receptors shown here come from a young man in good health.

This rearrangement joins TRBV7-2 to TRBJ2-5; the TCRdb D gene call, TRBD1, has no DNA to confirm it. Per germline, CDR1 SGHTA and CDR2 FQGNSA. The CDR3 has 14 amino acids. CDR3 residues: CASSLGASPETQYF.

The CDR3 spells CASSPSSPPGGGELFF. This chain connects TRBV3-1 to TRBJ2-2; TCRdb indicates TRBD2, and absent DNA this call remains unverified. The CDR3 is 16 residues long. Germline-derived CDR1 and CDR2 are LGHDT and YNNKEL (reference sequence).

The chain joins TRBV5-1 to TRBJ2-1. CDR3 length: 17 residues. Germline V CDR1 and CDR2: SGHRS, YFSETQ. The CDR3 loop is CASSLEVGVGAYNEQFF.

The chain couples TRBV12-3 or TRBV12-4 to TRBJ1-4. The CDR3 is 16 amino acids. CDR3 sequence: CASSLALGGGNEKLFF.

The CDR3 protein is CSVEDQAFGSNF. The chain couples TRBV29-1 to TRBJ2-5. Looked up from germline, CDR1 is SQVTM and CDR2 is ANQGSEA. The CDR3 totals 12 residues.

The V call is TRBV5-1, the J call TRBJ2-3. Per germline, CDR1 SGHRS and CDR2 YFSETQ. The CDR3 extends over 13 amino acids. The CDR3 region is CASSHLNSDTQYF.

The chain has TRBV6-4 and TRBJ1-2. The CDR3 has 13 amino acids. Germline CDR1 and CDR2: MRHNA and SNTAGT. CDR3 sequence reads: CASSDKLGSSSTF.

The CDR3 loop is CASRSAGGDPNEQFF. The V gene is TRBV25-1, the J gene TRBJ2-1; the TRBD2 assignment by TCRdb is unverifiable without DNA. This CDR3 contains 15 residues. Per the germline V gene, CDR1 is MGHDK and CDR2 is SYGVNS.

The chain carries TRBV5-6 and TRBJ2-3; as DNA is missing, the TRBD2 call by TCRdb cannot be tested. The CDR3 extends over 16 amino acids. Germline CDR1 reads SGHDT; CDR2 reads YYEEEE. The chain's CDR3 is CASSWDSGRVTDTQYF.

The chain carries TRBV11-2 and TRBJ1-2; the D gene TCRdb calls, TRBD1, cannot be checked with no DNA. Germline assignment: CDR1 SGHAT and CDR2 FQNNGV. This CDR3 is 16 amino acids long. The CDR3 sequence: CASSLDWTGGMYGYTF.

This rearrangement joins TRBV12-3 or TRBV12-4 to TRBJ2-3; TCRdb's assignment of TRBD1 cannot be checked, as there is no DNA. The CDR3 is 15 amino acids. The CDR3 region is CASSLGRGAADTQYF.

This chain joins TRBV5-8 and TRBJ2-7; with no DNA, the TCRdb D assignment of TRBD2 cannot be verified. Germline V gives CDR1 SGHTS, CDR2 YDEGEE. The CDR3 is 15 amino acids. The CDR3: CASSPGLAGAYEQYF.

This chain links TRBV12-3 or TRBV12-4 with TRBJ1-2; lacking DNA, the TRBD1 call made by TCRdb goes unchecked. This CDR3 is 14 amino acids long. The CDR3 spells CASSLSSGNYGYTF.

The chain links TRBV19 to TRBJ1-1; the D gene TCRdb calls, TRBD1, cannot be checked with no DNA. From germline, CDR1 is LNHDA and CDR2 SQIVND (reference sequence). The CDR3 consists of 16 residues. CDR3 in amino acids: CASSQGALRLNTEAFF.

The chain links TRBV10-3 to TRBJ2-4; the D call from TCRdb, TRBD2, cannot be confirmed without DNA. Germline CDR1 reads ENHRY; CDR2 reads SYGVKD. The CDR3 totals 13 residues. The CDR3 sequence is CAISEGSFTIQYF.

The chain is built from TRBV12-3 or TRBV12-4 and TRBJ2-1; the D call from TCRdb, TRBD2, cannot be confirmed without DNA. The length of the CDR3 is 15 residues. The CDR3 here is CASSPGTAVVNEQFF.

V usage is TRBV20-1 and J usage is TRBJ1-2; checking the TCRdb D call of TRBD1 is not possible without DNA. CDR1 and CDR2 from the germline V gene are DFQATT and SNEGSKA (reference sequence). The CDR3 length is 17 residues. The CDR3 is CSARGRDRGRTNYGYTF.

This chain links TRBV6-1 with TRBJ2-5; TCRdb outputs TRBD1, but without DNA this stays unchecked. This CDR3 is 16 amino acids long. Germline lookup yields CDR1 MNHNS and CDR2 SASEGT. CDR3 loop: CASSVRNGGLQETQYF.

J is TRBJ2-2 and V is TRBV7-7; checking the TCRdb D call of TRBD2 is not possible without DNA. Germline CDR1 SSHAT, CDR2 FNYEAQ (reference sequence). The CDR3 totals 12 residues. The CDR3 region is CASGEGTGELFF.

The chain links TRBV20-1 to TRBJ1-3; TCRdb designates TRBD1, a call that cannot be tested without DNA. The CDR3 has 13 residues. Per germline, CDR1 DFQATT and CDR2 SNEGSKA (reference sequence). The CDR3 is CSAADRNGNTIYF.

The chain recombines TRBV7-8 with TRBJ2-1. This CDR3 is 16 amino acids long. From germline, CDR1 is SGHVS and CDR2 FQNEAQ. CDR3 sequence reads: CASSLIAGGPYNEQFF.

This CDR3 is CASSQDQVSGELFF. The V gene is TRBV4-1, the J gene TRBJ2-2. The CDR3 has 14 residues. Germline CDR1 MGHRA, CDR2 YSYEKL.

The genes are TRBV12-3 or TRBV12-4 and TRBJ2-7; TCRdb outputs TRBD1, but without DNA this stays unchecked. The CDR3 consists of 12 residues. CDR3 protein: CASMGDVTEQYF.

The V call is TRBV20-1, the J call TRBJ2-1. The CDR3 has 14 residues. Germline CDR1 is DFQATT and CDR2 is SNEGSKA (reference sequence). Here the CDR3 reads CSARGTVRGNEQFF.

The V and J genes are TRBV12-3 or TRBV12-4 and TRBJ2-2; TCRdb indicates TRBD1, and absent DNA this call remains unverified. The CDR3 runs 16 residues. CDR3 sequence: CASSPGQGINTGELFF.

The V gene is TRBV5-4, the J gene TRBJ2-5; absent DNA, TCRdb's TRBD1 call cannot be checked. Looked up from germline, CDR1 is SGHNT and CDR2 is YYREEE (reference sequence). The CDR3 runs to 17 residues. The CDR3 here is CASSLAPGQGAQETQYF.

The chain employs TRBV7-2 and TRBJ2-7. Germline V gene data show CDR1 as SGHTA and CDR2 as FQGNSA. This CDR3 has 13 residues. CDR3 sequence reads: CASSGRRSSEQYF.

The CDR3 sequence is CASSPGPEFEAFF. The V and J genes are TRBV5-4 and TRBJ1-1; with no DNA, the TCRdb D assignment of TRBD1 cannot be verified. This CDR3 has 13 amino acids. Looked up from germline, CDR1 is SGHNT and CDR2 is YYREEE (reference sequence).

The CDR3 reads CASSVLGPAFF. The chain has TRBV6-1 and TRBJ1-1; TCRdb outputs TRBD1, but without DNA this stays unchecked. The CDR3 is 11 residues long. Germline CDR1 reads MNHNS; CDR2 reads SASEGT.